These 18 T cell receptor beta chains were all obtained from the same sample, sequenced in a study of CD8+ T cells in alopecia areata. cDNA reverse transcribed from extracted RNA served as the sequencing template. Generated by immunoSEQ multiplex PCR, the TCRdb table keeps only in-frame clones and is missing some. In the table there are 150,000 to 200,000 clones, just under 65% of which are singletons. The treatment here: oral pan-JAK inhibitor, 5-10 mg twice daily. The sample consisted of CD4+ T cells sorted from blood, taken around week 49, from a patient treated with tofacitinib. The origin of the receptors is a human donor with alopecia areata.

This chain connects TRBV14 to TRBJ1-1; the D is unclear. The V end lost 4 bases, the J end lost 1 base, and 13 bases lay between the germline ends. This CDR3 has 15 amino acids. Germline values: CDR1 SGHDN, CDR2 FVKESK. DNA for the CDR3: TGTGCCAGCAGCCCCGTGTGGGGTCAGAACACTGAAGCTTTCTTT. Its translation is CASSPVWGQNTEAFF.

This clone was observed a handful of times. The V call is TRBV30, the J call TRBJ1-1; TRBD1 might be the D (6 bases). CDR3 length equals 12 residues. Germline V gene lookup returns CDR1 GTSNPN and CDR2 SVGIG (reference sequence). V lost 3 bases and J 8 bases, leaving 13 bases between the germline ends. The CDR3 sequence is CAWRDLTGEAFF. In nucleotides, the CDR3 is TGTGCCTGGAGGGATTTAACAGGGGAAGCTTTCTTT.

CDR3 sequence: CASSERNEQFF. Written as DNA, the CDR3 is TGTGCCAGCAGCGAACGCAATGAGCAGTTCTTC. The gene calls are TRBV7-6 and TRBJ2-1; unclear D gene. Germline V lookup: CDR1 SGHVS, CDR2 FNYEAQ. This CDR3 has 11 amino acids. Trimming shortened V by 5 bases and J by 6 bases, and 5 bases separated the two germline ends.

The sample holds many counts of this clone. The chain couples TRBV30 to TRBJ2-1; 8 nucleotides match TRBD2. The trim removed 0 bases at V and 9 bases at J, leaving 4 bases unmatched. This CDR3 has 13 residues. Germline CDR1 is GTSNPN and CDR2 is SVGIG (reference sequence). CDR3 bases: TGTGCCTGGAGTGTTGGTAGCGGGGCTGAGCAGTTCTTC. It yields the protein CAWSVGSGAEQFF. The full variable domain, its missing parts supplied by reference TRBV30 and TRBJ2-1, is SQTIHQWPATLVQPVGSPLSLECTVEGTSNPNLYWYRQAAGRGLQLLFYSVGIGQISSEVPQNLSASRPQDRQFILSSKKLLLSDSGFYLCAWSVGSGAEQFFGPGTRLTVL.

The V call is TRBV29-1, the J call TRBJ1-2; 9 bases align to TRBD1. The V gene's germline CDR1 is SQVTM and CDR2 ANQGSEA. Trimming at V came to 4 bases and at J to 10 bases, leaving 13 bases not matched to a gene. The CDR3 is 14 residues long. The CDR3 DNA reads as TGCAGCGTTGTCACCCCGGGACAGGGTTTTTCCTACACCTTC. Amino acid sequence: CSVVTPGQGFSYTF.

This sequence joins TRBV5-1 and TRBJ2-3; D gene unclear. Trimming shortened V by 0 bases and J by 5 bases, and 7 bases separated the two germline ends. This CDR3 contains 13 residues. CDR1 is SGHRS and CDR2 is YFSETQ in the germline V gene. The CDR3: CASSLAERDTQYF. DNA for the CDR3: TGCGCCAGCAGCTTGGCCGAAAGAGATACGCAGTATTTT.

The chain is built from TRBV29-1 and TRBJ1-2; D is unresolved. This CDR3 comprises 14 residues. Germline lookup yields CDR1 SQVTM and CDR2 ANQGSEA. V lost 1 base and J 2 bases, leaving 11 bases between the germline ends. CDR3 region: CSVEGVIPNYGYTF. The CDR3 coding sequence is TGCAGCGTTGAAGGGGTGATACCGAACTATGGCTACACCTTC.

This clone was seen more than once but under ten times. The rearrangement links TRBV5-5 to TRBJ2-7, with D hard to call. Trimming removed 3 bases at V and 0 bases at J, with 10 bases between. CDR1 and CDR2 (germline): SGHKS, YYEKEE (reference sequence). The CDR3 is 14 residues long. CDR3 in DNA: TGTGCCAGCAGCTCCACTGGGTCCTCCTACGAGCAGTACTTC. Translated: CASSSTGSSYEQYF.

This chain links TRBV7-2 with TRBJ1-2, with TRBD1 matching 7 bases. Per germline, CDR1 SGHTA and CDR2 FQGNSA. The CDR3 has 14 residues. V gave up 6 bases and J gave up 2 bases; unmatched junction bases: 6. The CDR3 DNA reads TGTGCCAGCAGGAAGATGGGACAGAACTATGGCTACACCTTC. Translation gives CASRKMGQNYGYTF.

The chain has TRBV30 and TRBJ1-3; D is unclear. The germline CDR1 and CDR2 sequences are GTSNPN and SVGIG (reference sequence). Trimming shortened V by 3 bases and J by 3 bases, and 21 bases separated the two germline ends. The CDR3 consists of 17 residues. In DNA form, the CDR3 reads TGTGCCTGGAGCCCCCCTTCCTCTTGGGTTTATGGAAACACCATATATTTT. This encodes CAWSPPSSWVYGNTIYF.

The CDR3 DNA is TGCAGCGTCATGGGTGGACTTATTGACGAGCAGTACTTC. It codes for CSVMGGLIDEQYF. The chain uses TRBV29-1 and TRBJ2-7; TRBD2 is a possible D gene (5 bases). Trimming pared 6 bases from V and 5 bases from J, leaving 17 bases between. The CDR3 loop spans 13 amino acids. Germline lookup yields CDR1 SQVTM and CDR2 ANQGSEA.

The V gene is TRBV4-1, the J gene TRBJ1-5; 8 bases are shared with TRBD1. The CDR3 sequence is 16 residues long. Germline CDR1 reads MGHRA; CDR2 reads YSYEKL. The ends lost 1 base at V and 5 bases at J; junction bases unmatched: 7. The CDR3 spells CASSQGVDRDDQPQHF. CDR3 sequence (DNA): TGCGCCAGCAGCCAAGGAGTGGACAGGGATGATCAGCCCCAGCATTTT.

This clone was seen only a few times. V gene TRBV7-8 combines with J gene TRBJ1-1; D gene unclear. The CDR3 has 14 residues. Trimming removed 1 base at V and 2 bases at J, with 8 bases between. The germline CDR1 and CDR2 sequences are SGHVS and FQNEAQ. The CDR3 reads CASSLGRANTEAFF. The DNA for the CDR3 is TGTGCCAGCAGCTTAGGTAGGGCCAACACTGAAGCTTTCTTT.

The chain links TRBV11-2 to TRBJ2-7; a possible D gene is TRBD1 (5 bases). Germline V gene data show CDR1 as SGHAT and CDR2 as FQNNGV. The CDR3 covers 13 residues. Trimming took off 4 bases at V and 5 bases at J, with 12 bases between the two ends. The CDR3 here is CASSSDIINEQYF. For the CDR3, the DNA is TGTGCCAGCAGCTCGGACATAATCAACGAGCAGTACTTC.

This clone was observed once. This chain links TRBV20-1 with TRBJ2-3; tentatively, D is TRBD1 or TRBD2 (6 bases each). Germline V CDR1 and CDR2: DFQATT, SNEGSKA (reference sequence). The CDR3 spans 11 residues. CDR3 protein: CSVPRGGTQYF. The DNA for the CDR3 is TGCAGCGTTCCCAGGGGAGGTACGCAGTATTTT.

This clone was picked up a small number of times. This chain connects TRBV6-6 to TRBJ1-2; D call uncertain. Germline V gene sequence: CDR1 MNHNY, CDR2 SVGAGI (reference sequence). This CDR3 is built from 12 residues. Deletions cut 5 bases from V and 4 bases from J, with 8 bases between. The CDR3 DNA follows: TGTGCCAGCAGTACATCGGTCTATGGCTACACCTTC. It codes for CASSTSVYGYTF.

The chain is built from TRBV2 and TRBJ2-1, with 7 bases fitting TRBD2. Trimming cost V 5 bases and J 8 bases; bases outside gene matches: 12. The CDR3 has 15 residues. The germline gives CDR1 SNHLY, CDR2 FYNNEI. CDR3 nucleotide sequence: TGTGCCAGCAGTCGGGAGGCAGGAGGAGTCGATGAGCAGTTCTTC. It encodes CASSREAGGVDEQFF.

This clone has a handful of counts. This sequence joins TRBV6-1 and TRBJ2-7; possibly TRBD1 or TRBD2 for D (6 bases each). V was pared by 4 bases and J by 3 bases, with 10 bases between. The CDR3 has 13 amino acids. Looked up from germline, CDR1 is MNHNS and CDR2 is SASEGT. CDR3 DNA: TGTGCCAGCAGTGGGGGGGCGATCTACGAGCAGTACTTC. It yields the protein CASSGGAIYEQYF.